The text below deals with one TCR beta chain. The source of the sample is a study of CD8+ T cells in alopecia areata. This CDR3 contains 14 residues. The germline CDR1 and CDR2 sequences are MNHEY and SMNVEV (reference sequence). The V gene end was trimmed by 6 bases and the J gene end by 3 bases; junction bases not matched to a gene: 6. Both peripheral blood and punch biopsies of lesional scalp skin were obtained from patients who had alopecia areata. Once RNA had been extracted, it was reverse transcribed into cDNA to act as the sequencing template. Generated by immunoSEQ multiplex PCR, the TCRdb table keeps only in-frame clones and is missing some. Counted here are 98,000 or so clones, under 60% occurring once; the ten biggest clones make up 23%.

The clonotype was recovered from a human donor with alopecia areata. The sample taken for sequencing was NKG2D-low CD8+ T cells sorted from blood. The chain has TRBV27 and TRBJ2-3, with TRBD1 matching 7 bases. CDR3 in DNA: TGTGCCAGCAGCACAGGGGCCGGGACAGATACGCAGTATTTT. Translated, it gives CASSTGAGTDTQYF.